This record concerns one T cell receptor (beta chain) sequence. This entry is derived from a study of T cell changes during pregnancy in multiple sclerosis. There are 15 residues in the CDR3. Data came from immunoSEQ multiplex PCR; TCRdb stores just in-frame clones and leaves some out. The sample holds 70,000 to 80,000 clones, around nine tenths seen once. The chain links TRBV21-1 to TRBJ2-7; TRBD1 is the table's D call and was not checked against the DNA. TRBV21-1 is listed as a pseudogene. This receptor was taken from a female donor in good health, enrolled as a control in a pregnancy study. Sample: peripheral blood, taken after pregnancy. The DNA of the CDR3 is TGTGCCAGCAGCAAAGTCGGGTACAGGGAGTATGGGCAGTACTTC. Protein: CASSKVGYREYGQYF.